This T cell receptor beta chain was profiled in a study of pediatric ulcerative colitis. Findings and limits, study-wide: Two rectal CDR3 clonotypes occurred in all ulcerative colitis patients.

To note about this clone: Antigen unknown.

The V end was cut by 2 bases, the J end by 5 bases, with 4 bases between. The germline V gene has CDR1 SGHRS and CDR2 YFSETQ. The length of the CDR3 is 11 residues. The table came from immunoSEQ multiplex PCR; TCRdb's copy has only in-frame clones and leaves some out. This sample has about 35,000 clones, with about 81% found just once. One to two pinch biopsies were taken from the rectum during colonoscopy. The sequence was obtained from a boy younger than 18 with mild ulcerative colitis. This chain uses TRBV5-1 with TRBJ2-5, with D unclear. Sequenced input: gut tissue. In DNA, the CDR3 is TGCGCCAGCAGCTTTTTTGAGACCCAGTACTTC. It translates to CASSFFETQYF. Variable domain in full (rest from reference TRBV5-1 and TRBJ2-5): KAGVTQTPRYLIKTRGQQVTLSCSPISGHRSVSWYQQTPGQGLQFLFEYFSETQRNKGNFPGRFSGRQFSNSRSEMNVSTLELGDSALYLCASSFFETQYFGPGTRLLVL.